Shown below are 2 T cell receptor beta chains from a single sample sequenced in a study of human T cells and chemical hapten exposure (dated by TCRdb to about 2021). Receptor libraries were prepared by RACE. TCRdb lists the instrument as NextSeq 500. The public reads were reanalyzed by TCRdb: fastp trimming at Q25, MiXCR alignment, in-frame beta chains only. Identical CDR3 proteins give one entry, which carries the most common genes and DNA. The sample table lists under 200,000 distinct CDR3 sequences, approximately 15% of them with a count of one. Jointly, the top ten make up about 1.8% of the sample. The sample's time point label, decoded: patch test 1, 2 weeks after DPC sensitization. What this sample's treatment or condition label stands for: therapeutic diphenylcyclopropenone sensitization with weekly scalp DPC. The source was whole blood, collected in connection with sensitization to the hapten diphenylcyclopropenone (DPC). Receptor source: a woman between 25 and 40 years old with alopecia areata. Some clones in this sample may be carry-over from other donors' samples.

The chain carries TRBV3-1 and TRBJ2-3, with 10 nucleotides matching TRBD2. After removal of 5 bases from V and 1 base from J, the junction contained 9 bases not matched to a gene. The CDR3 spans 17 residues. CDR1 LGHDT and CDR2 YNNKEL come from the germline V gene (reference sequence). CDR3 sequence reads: CASSEKRGGLGTDTQYF. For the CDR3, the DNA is TGTGCCAGCAGCGAGAAGCGGGGGGGCCTTGGCACAGATACGCAGTATTTT.

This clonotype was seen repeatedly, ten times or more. The DNA for the CDR3 is TGTGCCAGCAGCCGTTTCCCGAACACCGGGGAGCTGTTTTTT. Its protein is CASSRFPNTGELFF. This rearrangement joins TRBV3-2 to TRBJ2-2. TRBV3-2 is listed as a pseudogene. The length of the CDR3 is 14 residues.